This T cell receptor beta chain came from a study of T cell repertoires in cytomegalovirus infection. Looking at the study overall: Carrying CMV and the relevant HLA type showed in public TCR beta signatures.

Ten or more counts support this clonotype. As yet, its antigen is unknown. TCRdb reprocessed the reads via MiXCR and lists one record per CDR3 protein. The data hold more than 250,000 distinct CDR3 sequences, with approximately 15% observed a single time. Study findings and constraints: Dominating the ex vivo response were HLA-C-restricted CMV-specific TCR beta clonotypes.

This CDR3 comprises 14 residues. Per the germline V gene, CDR1 is SGHTA and CDR2 is FQGNSA. Trimming took 1 base from V and 2 from J, leaving 9 bases between them. The sequencing input was PBMCs. This rearrangement joins TRBV7-2 to TRBJ2-7, with D unresolved. The source is a human donor in good health (CMV status not recorded). Some clones in this sample may be carry-over from other donors' samples. The CDR3 here is CASSLELNPYEQYF. As DNA, the CDR3 is TGTGCCAGCAGCTTAGAGCTCAACCCCTACGAGCAGTACTTC.